The table lists the clone carrying this T cell receptor beta chain with a count of one. This sample is drawn from a study of shared clonotypes between healthy human individuals. Across the whole study: Serving as donors were two women and a few men, whose ages spanned 18 to 49.

Donation came from healthy HIV-negative adults that had no recent acute infections or vaccinations. The sequencing of unsorted PBMC DNA took place on ten immunoSEQ deep assay plates. This table comes from immunoSEQ multiplex PCR, and its TCRdb copy is limited to in-frame clones, with some not included. The table shows approximately 500,000 clones, with more than 75% occurring only once. The clonotype was recovered from a woman aged 40 to 55 in good health. Some clones in this sample may be carry-over from other donors' samples. Sequenced input: PBMCs.

The CDR3 reads CASSQREYSYNEQFF. CDR3 nucleotides: TGTGCCAGCAGCCAAAGGGAGTACAGCTACAATGAGCAGTTCTTC. The chain is built from TRBV4-2 and TRBJ2-1, with a possible D match to TRBD2 (5 bases). The CDR3 is 15 residues long. Germline lookup yields CDR1 LGHNA and CDR2 YNFKEQ. Trimming cost V 2 bases and J 3 bases, with 11 bases left between them.